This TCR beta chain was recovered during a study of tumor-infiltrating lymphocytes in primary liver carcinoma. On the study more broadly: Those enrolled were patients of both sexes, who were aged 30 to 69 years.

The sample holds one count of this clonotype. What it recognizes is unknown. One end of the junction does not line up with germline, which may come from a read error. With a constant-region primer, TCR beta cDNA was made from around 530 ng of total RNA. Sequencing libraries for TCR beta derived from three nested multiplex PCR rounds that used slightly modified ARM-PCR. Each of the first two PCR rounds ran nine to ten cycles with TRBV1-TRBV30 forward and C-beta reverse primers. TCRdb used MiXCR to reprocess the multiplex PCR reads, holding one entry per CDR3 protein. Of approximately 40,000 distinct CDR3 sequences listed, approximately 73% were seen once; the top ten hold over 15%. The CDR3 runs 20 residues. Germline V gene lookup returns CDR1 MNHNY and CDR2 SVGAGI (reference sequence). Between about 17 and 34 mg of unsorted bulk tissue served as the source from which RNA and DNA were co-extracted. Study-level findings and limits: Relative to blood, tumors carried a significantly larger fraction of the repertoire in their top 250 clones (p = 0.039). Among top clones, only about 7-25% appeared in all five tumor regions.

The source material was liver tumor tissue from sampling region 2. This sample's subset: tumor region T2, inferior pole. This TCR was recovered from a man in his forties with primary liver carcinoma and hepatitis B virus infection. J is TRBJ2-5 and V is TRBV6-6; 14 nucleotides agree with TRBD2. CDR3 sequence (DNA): TGCGCCAGTAGCCAACGGGGTTTACTGACTAGCGGGAGGGCCGTAGAGACCCAGTACTTC. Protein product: CASSQRGLLTSGRAVETQYF.